This note documents a single TCR beta chain sequence. The entry originates in a study of blood T cell repertoires in COVID-19. The assay was immunoSEQ multiplex PCR, and TCRdb's table has in-frame clones only and misses some. The sample lists under 300,000 clones, around 86% occurring once. Germline V CDR1 and CDR2: SGHTA, FQGNSA. The CDR3 loop spans 16 amino acids. With 5 bases removed from V and 2 bases from J, the gap between germline ends came to 16 bases. The sequence was collected from a woman aged 40 to 50 who had recovered from COVID-19. Sequencing was carried out using PBMCs or T cells enriched from blood (not recorded which). This chain joins TRBV7-2 and TRBJ1-3; D remains ambiguous. This CDR3 reads CASSPHMGGTGNTIYF. The DNA of the CDR3 is TGTGCCAGCAGCCCTCATATGGGAGGAACTGGAAACACCATATATTTT.